One and the same sample provided the 23 T cell receptor beta chains below, sequenced in a study of shared clonotypes between healthy human individuals. Profiling relied on immunoSEQ multiplex PCR, and the TCRdb table lists in-frame clones only, not all of them. The data hold about 2.2 million clones, with under 95% observed a single time. Selected positively for CCR7 and CD45RO-negative, naive CD8 cells excluded terminally differentiated effector memory CD45RA+ cells. The source material was naive CD8+ T cells from PBMCs. These receptors were obtained from a man between 18 and 29 years old in good health. Some clones in this sample may be carry-over from other donors' samples.

The V and J genes are TRBV18 and TRBJ2-5; tentatively, D is TRBD1 (6 bases). Trimming cost V 0 bases and J 2 bases, with 13 bases left between them. The CDR3 extends over 16 amino acids. Germline assignment: CDR1 KGHSH and CDR2 LQKENI. DNA of the CDR3: TGTGCCAGCTCACCACCTCAGGGCAGGGGACAAGAGACCCAGTACTTC. Its protein product is CASSPPQGRGQETQYF.

This clone was seen a handful of times. J is TRBJ1-1 and V is TRBV10-3, with D uncertain. Trimming removed 0 bases from V and 0 bases from J, with 14 bases in between. Germline assignment: CDR1 ENHRY and CDR2 SYGVKD. The CDR3 covers 17 residues. The CDR3 DNA follows: TGTGCCATCAGTGAGTCTCCTTCTGGCCTAATGAACACTGAAGCTTTCTTT. Amino acids: CAISESPSGLMNTEAFF.

In the case of this clone: Distinct nucleotide sequences in the sample also encode this CDR3. This chain uses TRBV27 with TRBJ2-1; no clear D gene. Germline lookup yields CDR1 MNHEY and CDR2 SMNVEV (reference sequence). The V end was cut by 6 bases, the J end by 0 bases, with 9 bases between. The CDR3 spans 14 residues. CDR3 sequence reads: CASRQLSSYNEQFF. Here the CDR3 DNA reads TGTGCCAGCAGGCAGCTGAGCTCCTACAATGAGCAGTTCTTC.

V gene TRBV30 combines with J gene TRBJ2-5, with 9 bases lining up with TRBD1. The better agreement between TRBJ2-7 and the DNA end casts doubt on the J call. Germline V lookup: CDR1 GTSNPN, CDR2 SVGIG (reference sequence). The CDR3 loop spans 14 amino acids. CDR3 nucleotides: TGTGCCTGGAGCCAGGACAGGGGTCCACTCGAGCAGTACTTC. Translated, it gives CAWSQDRGPLEQYF.

This chain joins TRBV6-1 and TRBJ2-3, with unresolved D. The CDR3 has 15 amino acids. The ends were cut back, 3 bases at V and 2 bases at J, with 12 bases in the middle. Germline V gene data show CDR1 as MNHNS and CDR2 as SASEGT. The CDR3 nucleotides are TGTGCCAGCAGTGATTGGGTGGAAGTCACAGATACGCAGTATTTT. Translated, it gives CASSDWVEVTDTQYF.

V and J are TRBV18 and TRBJ2-7, with unresolved D. The ends were cut back, 2 bases at V and 5 bases at J, with 10 bases in the middle. CDR3 length: 13 residues. Germline V gene data show CDR1 as KGHSH and CDR2 as LQKENI. In nucleotides, the CDR3 is TGTGCCAGCTCACCATTAGGGAACCACGAGCAGTACTTC. Translating it yields CASSPLGNHEQYF.

Turning to this clone: Additional DNA sequences in this sample encode the identical CDR3. The chain uses TRBV11-2 and TRBJ1-1; the D is unclear. The germline V and J ends were trimmed by 1 base and 4 bases, with 7 bases remaining between them. This CDR3 region has 13 residues. Germline V CDR1 and CDR2: SGHAT, FQNNGV. As DNA, the CDR3 is TGTGCCAGCAGCTTAGGGCGGGGCACTGAAGCTTTCTTT. This sequence encodes CASSLGRGTEAFF.

The chain joins TRBV7-9 to TRBJ1-3; the D is unclear. Trimming left V 5 bases short and J 1 base short, with 12 bases between. Germline V gene sequence: CDR1 SEHNR, CDR2 FQNEAQ (reference sequence). This CDR3 is 15 amino acids long. This chain's CDR3 is CASSRPDDSGNTIYF. The CDR3 DNA reads as TGTGCCAGCAGCCGTCCTGATGATTCTGGAAACACCATATATTTT. The entire variable domain, with the rest obtained from reference TRBV7-9 and TRBJ1-3, is as follows: DTGVSQNPRHKITKRGQNVTFRCDPISEHNRLYWYRQTLGQGPEFLTYFQNEAQLEKSRLLSDRFSAERPKGSFSTLEIQRTEQGDSAMYLCASSRPDDSGNTIYFGEGSWLTVV.

The chain joins TRBV28 to TRBJ2-7; D is ambiguous. The CDR3 length is 12 residues. The ends were cut back, 6 bases at V and 4 bases at J, with 10 bases in the middle. Germline values: CDR1 MDHEN, CDR2 SYDVKM. The CDR3 sequence: CASRPSGYEQYF. The CDR3 nucleotides read TGTGCCAGCAGGCCCTCTGGGTACGAGCAGTACTTC.

The rearrangement links TRBV6-5 to TRBJ2-7; D ambiguous. CDR1 and CDR2 (germline): MNHEY, SVGAGI. CDR3 length: 13 residues. V was shortened by 2 bases and J by 2 bases, with 7 bases between the two germline ends. In nucleotides, the CDR3 is TGTGCCAGCAGTTACGGGATCACCTACGAGCAGTACTTC. This gives the protein CASSYGITYEQYF.

The chain combines TRBV19 with TRBJ2-7, with 12 bases matching TRBD2. This CDR3 has 14 amino acids. V shed 8 bases, J shed 0 bases, and the junction held 2 bases outside the gene matches. CDR1 LNHDA and CDR2 SQIVND come from the germline V gene (reference sequence). The CDR3 DNA sequence: TGTGCCAGTTCTAGCGGGAGGGCCTCCTACGAGCAGTACTTC. The encoded protein is CASSSGRASYEQYF.

The chain recombines TRBV6-5 with TRBJ2-7, with TRBD2 as a possible D gene (7 bases). Germline lookup yields CDR1 MNHEY and CDR2 SVGAGI. V lost 0 bases and J 0 bases, leaving 12 bases between the germline ends. This CDR3 spans 16 amino acids. This chain's CDR3 is CASSYSAGATSYEQYF. CDR3 nucleotide sequence: TGTGCCAGCAGTTACTCGGCGGGGGCAACCTCCTACGAGCAGTACTTC.

V usage is TRBV9 and J usage is TRBJ2-1; 7 nucleotides agree with TRBD2. The trim removed 4 bases at V and 4 bases at J, leaving 14 bases unmatched. This CDR3 is built from 17 residues. The germline gives CDR1 SGDLS, CDR2 YYNGEE. The CDR3 sequence is CASSTGGGSGSYNEQFF. As DNA, the CDR3 is TGTGCCAGCAGCACCGGCGGGGGTAGCGGAAGTTACAATGAGCAGTTCTTC.

The chain links TRBV27 to TRBJ2-2; D unclear. The CDR3 covers 17 residues. Germline CDR1 MNHEY, CDR2 SMNVEV (reference sequence). Trimming removed 4 bases at V and 4 bases at J, with 19 bases between. As DNA, the CDR3 is TGTGCCAGCAGTTCCCGAGGTGGACCGGTCACCACCGGGGAGCTGTTTTTT. Translating it yields CASSSRGGPVTTGELFF.

The chain links TRBV7-9 to TRBJ1-2; 8 positions agree with TRBD1. The ends lost 4 bases at V and 5 bases at J; junction bases unmatched: 3. There are 13 residues in the CDR3. CDR1 is SEHNR, CDR2 FQNEAQ, per germline (reference sequence). The CDR3 spells CASSSTGEYGYTF. The DNA of the CDR3 is TGTGCCAGCAGCTCGACAGGGGAGTATGGCTACACCTTC. Drawing the rest from reference TRBV7-9 and TRBJ1-2, the complete variable domain is DTGVSQNPRHKITKRGQNVTFRCDPISEHNRLYWYRQTLGQGPEFLTYFQNEAQLEKSRLLSDRFSAERPKGSFSTLEIQRTEQGDSAMYLCASSSTGEYGYTFGSGTRLTVV.

V and J are TRBV16 and TRBJ2-5; D gene ambiguous. Germline values: CDR1 KGHSY, CDR2 FQNENV. The CDR3 length is 14 residues. V shed 4 bases and J shed 5 bases, with 14 bases lying between them. The CDR3 coding sequence is TGTGCCAGCAGCCGAATGGACGGTGAGGAGACCCAGTACTTC. Protein product: CASSRMDGEETQYF.

The chain uses TRBV28 and TRBJ1-5; D remains ambiguous. Germline V gene data show CDR1 as MDHEN and CDR2 as SYDVKM. The ends were cut back, 6 bases at V and 3 bases at J, with 12 bases in the middle. The CDR3 extends over 14 amino acids. CDR3 sequence reads: CASSPGDHNQPQHF. The CDR3, as DNA: TGTGCCAGCAGCCCCGGCGACCACAATCAGCCCCAGCATTTT.

The V gene is TRBV7-9, the J gene TRBJ1-2; D might be TRBD1 (6 bases). This CDR3 contains 17 residues. CDR1 is SEHNR, CDR2 FQNEAQ, per germline (reference sequence). Trimming removed 3 bases at V and 2 bases at J, with 19 bases between. CDR3 protein: CASSFLTSQGPNYGYTF. The CDR3 nucleotides are TGTGCCAGCAGCTTTCTTACCAGCCAGGGGCCCAACTATGGCTACACCTTC.

The chain links TRBV5-1 to TRBJ2-2; D is perhaps TRBD2 (5 bases). The CDR3 extends over 18 amino acids. Trimming removed 3 bases from V and 5 bases from J, with 23 bases in between. Germline V lookup: CDR1 SGHRS, CDR2 YFSETQ. The CDR3 DNA is TGCGCCAGCAGCTCGGACTCCCTAGAGGACTCAAATACCGGGGAGCTGTTTTTT. This translates into CASSSDSLEDSNTGELFF.

The CDR3 is CASSGEFPDEKLFF. CDR3 nucleotide sequence: TGTGCCAGCAGCGGGGAATTCCCAGATGAAAAACTGTTTTTT. The chain combines TRBV5-4 with TRBJ1-4; no firm D call. The CDR3 consists of 14 residues. Germline CDR1 reads SGHNT; CDR2 reads YYREEE (reference sequence). Trimming shortened V by 4 bases and J by 6 bases, and 13 bases separated the two germline ends.

The rearrangement joins TRBV6-5 to TRBJ2-5; 8 nucleotides align to TRBD2. Trimming took 0 bases from V and 4 from J; bases not matched to a gene: 4. Per germline, CDR1 MNHEY and CDR2 SVGAGI. The CDR3 contains 15 residues. In DNA form, the CDR3 reads TGTGCCAGCAGTTACTCGAGCGGGAGTCCAGAGACCCAGTACTTC. Its translation is CASSYSSGSPETQYF.

V and J are TRBV18 and TRBJ2-1; D could derive from TRBD1 or TRBD2 (5 bases each). The V gene's germline CDR1 is KGHSH and CDR2 LQKENI. The V gene lost 5 bases and the J gene lost 1 base, with 18 bases spanning the gap. The CDR3 consists of 17 residues. The CDR3 nucleotides are TGTGCCAGCTCAGGCCGGGACCGTGGAAAGTCCTACAATGAGCAGTTCTTC. Residues: CASSGRDRGKSYNEQFF.

This CDR3 is CAISGTGGGGDTQYF. The CDR3 region has the DNA TGTGCCATCAGTGGAACAGGGGGCGGTGGAGATACGCAGTATTTT. V usage is TRBV10-3 and J usage is TRBJ2-3; 9 nucleotides match TRBD1. The CDR3 totals 15 residues. The germline V gene encodes CDR1 ENHRY and CDR2 SYGVKD. J gave up 5 bases and V 4 bases, and 7 bases lay outside the gene matches.